A single T cell receptor beta chain is shown here with its context. The entry originates in a study of OX40 agonist ivuxolimab in advanced cancers. The method was immunoSEQ multiplex PCR; TCRdb's version includes in-frame clones alone and lacks a portion of them. The sample holds 33,000 or so clones, just under 80% seen once. The V end was cut by 4 bases, the J end by 2 bases, with 15 bases between. The CDR3 runs 15 residues. Germline V gene data show CDR1 as SGHNT and CDR2 as YYREEE (reference sequence). The sequence came from an adult with an advanced solid tumor such as melanoma, head and neck, liver or kidney cancer. This chain uses TRBV5-4 with TRBJ2-5, with D perhaps TRBD1 or TRBD2 (5 bases each). Sequenced here: CD4+ or CD8+ T cells sorted from blood, sampled in a trial of the OX40 agonist ivuxolimab. The chain's CDR3 is CASSRTVGRQETQYF. The DNA of the CDR3 is TGTGCCAGCAGCCGGACGGTGGGACGGCAAGAGACCCAGTACTTC.